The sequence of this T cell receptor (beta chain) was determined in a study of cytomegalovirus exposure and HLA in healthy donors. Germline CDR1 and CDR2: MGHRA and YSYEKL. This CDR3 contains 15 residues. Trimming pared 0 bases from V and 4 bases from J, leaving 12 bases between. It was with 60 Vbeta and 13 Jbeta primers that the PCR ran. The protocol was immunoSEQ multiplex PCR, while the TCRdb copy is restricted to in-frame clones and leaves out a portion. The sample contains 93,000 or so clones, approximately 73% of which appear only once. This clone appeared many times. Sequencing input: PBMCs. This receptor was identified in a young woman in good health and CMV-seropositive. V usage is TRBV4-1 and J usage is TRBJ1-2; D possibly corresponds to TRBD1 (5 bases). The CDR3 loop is CASSQDWAGRYGYTF. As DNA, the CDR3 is TGCGCCAGCAGCCAAGATTGGGCAGGGCGCTATGGCTACACCTTC.